A single sample is the source of the 32 T cell receptor beta chains below, sequenced in a study of control samples from healthy donors and cancer patients. Libraries were prepared by immunoSEQ multiplex PCR; TCRdb keeps only in-frame clonotypes and omits some of them. The repertoire has tens of thousands of clones, around 84% of them found once; the top ten carry under 40%. Sequencing was performed on PBMCs. These receptors all come from a man aged 70-80 years with lung cancer.

This rearrangement joins TRBV2 to TRBJ2-5, with D perhaps TRBD2 (5 bases). Germline assignment: CDR1 SNHLY and CDR2 FYNNEI. Trimming shortened V by 6 bases and J by 7 bases, and 18 bases separated the two germline ends. CDR3 length equals 14 residues. The CDR3 sequence: CASSARTGKGTQYF. As DNA, the CDR3 is TGTGCCAGCAGCGCAAGGACTGGGAAGGGGACCCAGTACTTC.

The chain combines TRBV30 with TRBJ1-6; the D is unclear. The CDR3 is 13 amino acids. The ends were cut back, 1 base at V and 7 bases at J, with 8 bases in the middle. Looked up from germline, CDR1 is GTSNPN and CDR2 is SVGIG (reference sequence). The CDR3: CAWSDRTNSPLHF. In nucleotides, the CDR3 is TGTGCCTGGAGTGATCGAACGAATTCACCCCTCCACTTT.

This clone was detected only once. V is TRBV6-2 or TRBV6-3 and J is TRBJ2-2, with a tentative D call TRBD1 (5 bases). This CDR3 has 14 amino acids. Germline V gene sequence: CDR1 MNHEY, CDR2 SVGEGT. V shed 0 bases and J shed 4 bases, with 6 bases lying between them. CDR3 in amino acids: CASSYSGLTGELFF. The CDR3 bases are TGTGCCAGCAGTTACTCGGGGCTCACCGGGGAGCTGTTTTTT.

J is TRBJ1-3 and V is TRBV19, with a weak D call TRBD1 (6 bases). Germline V CDR1 and CDR2: LNHDA, SQIVND (reference sequence). V lost 9 bases to trimming and J lost 0 bases, with 9 bases between them. The CDR3 covers 13 residues. DNA of the CDR3: TGTGCCAGCCGGGACATCTCTGGAAACACCATATATTTT. Protein product: CASRDISGNTIYF.

This clone appeared once. The rearrangement joins TRBV9 to TRBJ2-5; weak D call: TRBD1 (6 bases). V was shortened by 5 bases and J by 5 bases, with 19 bases between the two germline ends. The germline CDR1 and CDR2 sequences are SGDLS and YYNGEE. CDR3 length: 15 residues. CDR3 loop: CASSVIQGFGETQYF. CDR3 DNA sequence: TGTGCCAGCAGTGTAATACAGGGTTTTGGGGAGACCCAGTACTTC.

The V gene is TRBV24-1, the J gene TRBJ2-7; D unresolved. Germline values: CDR1 KGHDR, CDR2 SFDVKD. V lost 3 bases and J lost 6, with 11 bases in between. The CDR3 is made up of 13 amino acids. CDR3 bases: TGTGCCACCAGTGATCCACCCCTAGGCGAGCAGTACTTC. This sequence encodes CATSDPPLGEQYF.

The chain recombines TRBV11-2 with TRBJ2-4; D is tentatively TRBD1 or TRBD2 (6 bases each). From germline, CDR1 is SGHAT and CDR2 FQNNGV. The CDR3 loop spans 18 amino acids. Trimming took off 3 bases at V and 9 bases at J, with 27 bases between the two ends. The CDR3 protein is CASSFSVVGGGSLSIQYF. The CDR3 bases are TGTGCCAGCAGCTTTTCCGTCGTGGGGGGCGGTTCGCTAAGCATTCAGTACTTC.

The V gene is TRBV13, the J gene TRBJ2-7, with 9 bases fitting TRBD2. This CDR3 spans 17 amino acids. Germline V gene sequence: CDR1 PRHDT, CDR2 FYEKMQ (reference sequence). After removal of 5 bases from V and 3 bases from J, the junction contained 14 bases not matched to a gene. The chain's CDR3 is CASSRSPRLAGSYEQYF. In nucleotides, the CDR3 is TGTGCCAGCAGCCGAAGCCCCCGGCTAGCGGGGAGCTACGAGCAGTACTTC.

This chain joins TRBV13 and TRBJ2-2; 12 bases are shared with TRBD2. CDR3 length equals 16 residues. Germline V gene data show CDR1 as PRHDT and CDR2 as FYEKMQ (reference sequence). V lost 5 bases, J lost 5 bases, and 6 bases stayed unmatched. CDR3 sequence: CASSQRLAGETGELFF. The CDR3 DNA follows: TGTGCCAGCAGCCAGCGACTAGCGGGAGAAACCGGGGAGCTGTTTTTT.

This chain links TRBV5-1 with TRBJ1-1; no clear D gene. CDR1 and CDR2 from the germline V gene are SGHRS and YFSETQ. Trimming cost V 0 bases and J 2 bases, with 11 bases left between them. The CDR3 has 15 residues. For the CDR3, the DNA is TGCGCCAGCAGCTTGGACACAGCCTCTAACACTGAAGCTTTCTTT. It specifies CASSLDTASNTEAFF.

With respect to this clone: An end of the junction does not agree with germline; a read error may underlie this. The CDR3 nucleotides are TGTGCCAGCAGCTTAGTGGGACACACAAATACGCAGTATTTT. Protein sequence: CASSLVGHTNTQYF. The V gene is TRBV7-2, the J gene TRBJ2-3, with D maybe TRBD1 (6 bases). The CDR3 runs 14 residues. The germline CDR1 and CDR2 sequences are SGHTA and FQGNSA.

The V and J genes are TRBV3-1 (or the pseudogene TRBV3-2) and TRBJ1-6; no clear D. The CDR3 extends over 14 amino acids. V dropped 1 base and J dropped 9 bases, with 10 bases sitting between them. Germline V gene data show CDR1 as LGHDT and CDR2 as YNNKEL (reference sequence). The DNA of the CDR3 is TGTGCCAGCAGCCAAGGTCCGATGGGTTCACCCCTCCACTTT. Amino acid sequence: CASSQGPMGSPLHF.

This clone appeared once. This chain uses TRBV7-9 with TRBJ2-2; tentatively, D is TRBD1 (5 bases). The V end was cut by 0 bases, the J end by 0 bases, with 14 bases between. This CDR3 spans 18 amino acids. CDR1 SEHNR and CDR2 FQNEAQ come from the germline V gene (reference sequence). CDR3 sequence: CASSLANRPYANTGELFF. CDR3 nucleotide sequence: TGTGCCAGCAGCTTAGCTAACAGGCCCTACGCGAACACCGGGGAGCTGTTTTTT.

This sequence joins TRBV5-6 and TRBJ2-3, with no clear D. The CDR3 spans 14 residues. Trimming removed 4 bases at V and 8 bases at J, with 17 bases between. Germline V gives CDR1 SGHDT, CDR2 YYEEEE. The CDR3 DNA reads TGTGCCAGCAGCCCCGTAGCTTCTTTTGGTACGCAGTATTTT. This codes for CASSPVASFGTQYF.

This clone showed up just a few times. This chain joins TRBV5-1 and TRBJ2-2; D gene ambiguous. Germline-derived CDR1 and CDR2 are SGHRS and YFSETQ. V dropped 3 bases and J dropped 0 bases, with 9 bases sitting between them. The CDR3 is 15 residues long. This CDR3 is CASSSDRPNTGELFF. The DNA of the CDR3 is TGCGCCAGCAGCTCCGATAGACCGAACACCGGGGAGCTGTTTTTT.

This clone was observed once. The chain joins TRBV20-1 to TRBJ1-2; D call uncertain. The CDR3 contains 10 residues. Looked up from germline, CDR1 is DFQATT and CDR2 is SNEGSKA (reference sequence). Trimming took 6 bases from V and 6 from J, leaving 8 bases between them. The CDR3 nucleotides read TGCAGTGCAGGTCCCCATGGCTACACCTTC. The encoded protein is CSAGPHGYTF.

V gene TRBV7-9 combines with J gene TRBJ2-7, with 7 bases fitting TRBD2. The CDR3 runs to 14 residues. CDR1 and CDR2 from the germline V gene are SEHNR and FQNEAQ (reference sequence). V lost 4 bases to trimming and J lost 3 bases; unmatched junction nucleotides: 6. CDR3 loop: CASSWEGQFYEQYF. CDR3 DNA: TGTGCCAGCAGCTGGGAGGGGCAGTTCTACGAGCAGTACTTC.

This clone turned up a few times. V gene TRBV5-1 combines with J gene TRBJ2-2; 9 bases agree with TRBD2. The CDR3 runs to 18 residues. The V segment lost 4 bases and the J segment 2 bases; nucleotides outside the gene matches: 12. Germline CDR1 and CDR2: SGHRS and YFSETQ. The DNA of the CDR3 is TGCGCCAGCAGCCGGGGACCCCCCGGGACTAGCAACACCGGGGAGCTGTTTTTT. It encodes CASSRGPPGTSNTGELFF.

CDR3: CASSYAQGNQPQHF. The CDR3 DNA is TGTGCCAGCAGCTATGCACAGGGAAATCAGCCCCAGCATTTT. The chain links TRBV2 to TRBJ1-5; D may be TRBD1 (6 bases). This CDR3 is 14 amino acids long. V was pared by 6 bases and J by 4 bases, with 13 bases between. Germline V CDR1 and CDR2: SNHLY, FYNNEI. Based on the CDR3 plus reference TRBV2 and TRBJ1-5, the full variable domain is EPEVTQTPSHQVTQMGQEVILRCVPISNHLYFYWYRQILGQKVEFLVSFYNNEISEKSEIFDDQFSVERPDGSNFTLKIRSTKLEDSAMYFCASSYAQGNQPQHFGDGTRLSIL.

V is TRBV27 and J is TRBJ2-1, with 8 nucleotides matching TRBD2. The germline V gene has CDR1 MNHEY and CDR2 SMNVEV (reference sequence). The CDR3 covers 15 residues. With 3 bases clipped from V and 9 bases from J, the junction kept 10 bases outside the gene matches. This CDR3 reads CASSFGAGASPEQFF. DNA for the CDR3: TGTGCCAGCAGTTTCGGAGCGGGGGCGAGTCCTGAGCAGTTCTTC.

The rearrangement links TRBV3-1 (or the pseudogene TRBV3-2) to TRBJ2-7; a possible D gene is TRBD1 (5 bases). Germline-derived CDR1 and CDR2 are LGHDT and YNNKEL (reference sequence). V lost 1 base and J lost 3, with 10 bases in between. The CDR3 has 14 residues. DNA for the CDR3: TGTGCCAGCAGCCAAGGGATCAGGGTCTACGAGCAGTACTTC. Translated: CASSQGIRVYEQYF.

This chain links TRBV19 with TRBJ1-2; D remains unclear. Trimming stripped 4 bases from V and 2 bases from J, with 5 bases between. The CDR3 has 12 residues. Germline CDR1 reads LNHDA; CDR2 reads SQIVND (reference sequence). The CDR3 DNA sequence: TGTGCCAGTAGTAAAGAGAACTATGGCTACACCTTC. Amino acids: CASSKENYGYTF.

V gene TRBV7-9 combines with J gene TRBJ1-5; 8 nucleotides agree with TRBD1. The CDR3 extends over 17 amino acids. The ends lost 3 bases at V and 4 bases at J; junction bases unmatched: 11. Germline V lookup: CDR1 SEHNR, CDR2 FQNEAQ (reference sequence). The CDR3 is CASSFSTGTGGNQPQHF. The CDR3, as DNA: TGTGCCAGCAGCTTCTCAACCGGGACAGGTGGTAATCAGCCCCAGCATTTT. Full variable domain (missing parts from reference TRBV7-9 and TRBJ1-5): DTGVSQNPRHKITKRGQNVTFRCDPISEHNRLYWYRQTLGQGPEFLTYFQNEAQLEKSRLLSDRFSAERPKGSFSTLEIQRTEQGDSAMYLCASSFSTGTGGNQPQHFGDGTRLSIL.

V is TRBV5-1 and J is TRBJ2-7; 10 bases agree with TRBD2. Germline V lookup: CDR1 SGHRS, CDR2 YFSETQ. This CDR3 contains 16 residues. Trimming removed 2 bases from V and 3 bases from J; junction bases left unmatched: 8. The CDR3 DNA reads TGCGCCAGCAGCTTTGGAAGCGGGGGGGCCAACTACGAGCAGTACTTC. Protein: CASSFGSGGANYEQYF.

The J gene is TRBJ2-7, the V gene TRBV6-1, with D tentatively TRBD1 (5 bases). CDR1 is MNHNS and CDR2 is SASEGT in the germline V gene. V gave up 2 bases and J gave up 1 base, with 9 bases separating them. The CDR3 has 14 residues. CDR3 sequence reads: CASSEWGGSYEQYF. CDR3 nucleotide sequence: TGTGCCAGCAGTGAATGGGGCGGTTCCTACGAGCAGTACTTC.

The gene calls are TRBV9 and TRBJ1-1; a weak D match, TRBD1 (6 bases). Trimming pared 4 bases from V and 0 bases from J, leaving 7 bases between. The CDR3 totals 13 residues. Germline loops: CDR1 SGDLS, CDR2 YYNGEE. The CDR3 sequence is CASSTGLNTEAFF. The CDR3 DNA reads TGTGCCAGCAGCACAGGGTTGAACACTGAAGCTTTCTTT.

The CDR3 loop is CASSPMPADRGGYTF. The CDR3 region has the DNA TGTGCCAGCAGCCCCATGCCCGCGGACAGGGGTGGCTACACCTTC. The chain uses TRBV7-9 and TRBJ1-2; TRBD1 matches 9 bases. The V gene's germline CDR1 is SEHNR and CDR2 FQNEAQ (reference sequence). There are 15 residues in the CDR3. Trimming cost V 5 bases and J 7 bases; bases outside gene matches: 11.

The chain is built from TRBV7-2 and TRBJ1-5; D perhaps matches TRBD1 (5 bases). V lost 5 bases to trimming and J lost 2 bases, with 13 bases between them. CDR3 length: 15 residues. CDR1 SGHTA and CDR2 FQGNSA come from the germline V gene. The CDR3 loop reads CASSPPGVGNQPQHF. The CDR3 DNA is TGTGCCAGCAGCCCCCCGGGGGTTGGCAATCAGCCCCAGCATTTT.

This rearrangement joins TRBV9 to TRBJ2-7; 10 bases fit TRBD2. CDR3 length equals 15 residues. V lost 3 bases and J lost 6; bases outside the gene matches: 9. Per the germline V gene, CDR1 is SGDLS and CDR2 is YYNGEE. The CDR3 bases are TGTGCCAGCAGCGGTACTAGCGGGGTACGGTCCGAGCAGTACTTC. Translating gives CASSGTSGVRSEQYF.

The V gene is TRBV5-5, the J gene TRBJ1-6; D unresolved. V dropped 0 bases and J dropped 19 bases, with 23 bases sitting between them. The CDR3 runs to 15 residues. Germline V CDR1 and CDR2: SGHKS, YYEKEE (reference sequence). This CDR3 reads CASSLAKPPTHIWHF. The DNA of the CDR3 is TGTGCCAGCAGCTTGGCCAAACCGCCTACCCATATCTGGCACTTT.

The chain combines TRBV6-6 with TRBJ1-5; D gene uncertain. The CDR3 totals 13 residues. Between the trimmed V and J ends, which lost 2 bases and 4 bases, there was a span of 6 bases. The germline V gene has CDR1 MNHNY and CDR2 SVGAGI (reference sequence). CDR3 coding DNA: TGTGCCAGCAGTTACCTGGGGAATCAGCCCCAGCATTTT. This translates into CASSYLGNQPQHF.

The J gene is TRBJ1-2, the V gene TRBV9; D possibly corresponds to TRBD1 (5 bases). Germline V gene data show CDR1 as SGDLS and CDR2 as YYNGEE. Trimming cost V 7 bases and J 8 bases, with 15 bases left between them. CDR3 size: 12 residues. CDR3 region: CASFGGSGGYTF. The CDR3 DNA follows: TGTGCCAGCTTTGGGGGGTCGGGAGGCTACACCTTC.